The 21 T cell receptor beta chains below were found in one sample sequenced in a study of chemoradiotherapy in HPV16-positive cancers (dated by TCRdb to 2022 to 2024). The library came from the immunoSEQ multiplex PCR assay. TCRdb took this table from immuneACCESS and kept in-frame rearrangements with V and J called. Such tables lack part of the clones; where checked against another copy, unresolved V genes explain under half of the gap, and the rest is unexplained. A total of tens of thousands of clones appear in this sample, roughly nine tenths of them only once. Roughly 22% of the sample is held by the ten biggest clonotypes. The sample was blood, taken from a patient who underwent chemoradiotherapy. These receptors were taken from a human donor with HPV-associated anogenital cancer.

The gene calls are TRBV4-1 and TRBJ2-7, with 8 bases lining up with TRBD2. The V gene's germline CDR1 is MGHRA and CDR2 YSYEKL. The CDR3 has 18 amino acids. Trimming cost V 3 bases and J 0 bases; bases outside gene matches: 13. The CDR3 spells CASSQLRVAGGYSYEQYF. The CDR3 DNA is TGCGCCAGCAGCCAGTTACGGGTGGCGGGAGGTTACTCCTACGAGCAGTACTTC.

This rearrangement joins TRBV29-1 to TRBJ2-1; D perhaps matches TRBD2 (6 bases). This CDR3 is 13 amino acids long. Germline V gene data show CDR1 as SQVTM and CDR2 as ANQGSEA. V was clipped by 8 bases and J by 1 base, with 12 bases between them. CDR3 DNA: TGCAGCTCGAGGGAGGTTTCCTACAATGAGCAGTTCTTC. Its translation is CSSREVSYNEQFF.

This rearrangement joins TRBV5-1 to TRBJ1-1; D perhaps matches TRBD1 (6 bases). Trimming shortened V by 3 bases and J by 2 bases, and 14 bases separated the two germline ends. Germline lookup yields CDR1 SGHRS and CDR2 YFSETQ. The CDR3 has 15 residues. The DNA for the CDR3 is TGCGCCAGCAGCTCGGGGGCTACAGGTAACACTGAAGCTTTCTTT. Encoded protein: CASSSGATGNTEAFF. The whole variable domain, remainder taken from reference TRBV5-1 and TRBJ1-1, is KAGVTQTPRYLIKTRGQQVTLSCSPISGHRSVSWYQQTPGQGLQFLFEYFSETQRNKGNFPGRFSGRQFSNSRSEMNVSTLELGDSALYLCASSSGATGNTEAFFGQGTRLTVV.

The rearrangement links TRBV6-5 to TRBJ1-5, with no clear D. This CDR3 is built from 11 residues. Trimming took off 9 bases at V and 4 bases at J, with 7 bases between the two ends. The germline CDR1 and CDR2 sequences are MNHEY and SVGAGI. CDR3 nucleotide sequence: TGTGCCAGTCAGAGGAATCAGCCCCAGCATTTT. It specifies CASQRNQPQHF.

This rearrangement joins TRBV28 to TRBJ2-2; no clear D. Germline CDR1 reads MDHEN; CDR2 reads SYDVKM. The CDR3 runs 12 residues. V lost 5 bases to trimming and J lost 5 bases, with 6 bases between them. The CDR3 region is CASSLRTGELFF. In DNA form, the CDR3 reads TGTGCCAGCAGTCTTAGGACCGGGGAGCTGTTTTTT.

Here the CDR3 DNA reads TGCGCCAGCAGCCAAGGGACAGCGAACACCGGGGAGCTGTTTTTT. Translating gives CASSQGTANTGELFF. The chain joins TRBV10-1 to TRBJ2-2, with 7 bases that match TRBD1. Germline V gene lookup returns CDR1 WNHNN and CDR2 SYGVQD (reference sequence). Trimming took 6 bases from V and 0 from J; bases not matched to a gene: 4. The CDR3 runs to 15 residues.

The chain uses TRBV7-3 and TRBJ1-1; D is uncertain. The CDR3 consists of 15 residues. V shed 0 bases and J shed 0 bases, with 8 bases lying between them. Germline V CDR1 and CDR2: SGHTA, FQGTGA. For the CDR3, the DNA is TGTGCCAGCAGCTTAACACGGGATTTGAACACTGAAGCTTTCTTT. Translating gives CASSLTRDLNTEAFF.

The chain recombines TRBV27 with TRBJ2-3; unclear D gene. Looked up from germline, CDR1 is MNHEY and CDR2 is SMNVEV (reference sequence). The CDR3 runs 14 residues. V dropped 2 bases and J dropped 4 bases, with 10 bases sitting between them. CDR3 sequence (DNA): TGTGCCAGCAGTTTACGACTGCCGGCAGATACGCAGTATTTT. It encodes CASSLRLPADTQYF.

This sequence joins TRBV27 and TRBJ1-1; possible D gene TRBD1, 6 bases. Germline V gene data show CDR1 as MNHEY and CDR2 as SMNVEV (reference sequence). V was trimmed by 6 bases and J by 2 bases, leaving 16 bases between them. The CDR3 is made up of 15 amino acids. The CDR3 coding sequence is TGTGCCAGCAGGCCCGGACAGCTCTCAAACACTGAAGCTTTCTTT. Protein: CASRPGQLSNTEAFF.

This chain links TRBV5-1 with TRBJ2-1; the D is unclear. The V gene lost 2 bases and the J gene lost 5 bases, with 8 bases spanning the gap. The length of the CDR3 is 13 residues. Germline assignment: CDR1 SGHRS and CDR2 YFSETQ. The CDR3 here is CASSLDLNNEQFF. The CDR3 DNA follows: TGCGCCAGCAGCTTAGACTTGAACAATGAGCAGTTCTTC.

This chain connects TRBV6-5 to TRBJ1-2, with TRBD1 matching 9 bases. This CDR3 has 16 amino acids. The V gene end was trimmed by 4 bases and the J gene end by 4 bases; junction bases not matched to a gene: 10. CDR1 and CDR2 from the germline V gene are MNHEY and SVGAGI. The CDR3 sequence: CASSSGTGTSFYGYTF. The DNA of the CDR3 is TGTGCCAGCAGTTCCGGGACAGGGACAAGTTTCTATGGCTACACCTTC.

The chain couples TRBV10-1 to TRBJ2-7, with D unclear. V dropped 0 bases and J dropped 6 bases, with 6 bases sitting between them. The CDR3 is 12 residues long. Germline V gene data show CDR1 as WNHNN and CDR2 as SYGVQD (reference sequence). This CDR3 reads CASSESIVEQYF. CDR3 DNA: TGCGCCAGCAGTGAGTCGATAGTCGAGCAGTACTTC.

This chain connects TRBV9 to TRBJ1-2; 7 positions match TRBD1. CDR3 length: 14 residues. With 0 bases clipped from V and 4 bases from J, the junction kept 3 bases outside the gene matches. CDR1 and CDR2 from the germline V gene are SGDLS and YYNGEE. In DNA, the CDR3 is TGTGCCAGCAGCGTAGGAGGGGGCGGCTATGGCTACACCTTC. Its translation is CASSVGGGGYGYTF.

The genes are TRBV9 and TRBJ2-1; D unclear. CDR1 and CDR2 (germline): SGDLS, YYNGEE. This CDR3 region has 11 residues. V lost 0 bases, J lost 10 bases, and 5 bases lay in between. The CDR3 is CASSVEGEQFF. The CDR3 region has the DNA TGTGCCAGCAGCGTAGAGGGCGAGCAGTTCTTC.

This chain joins TRBV7-9 and TRBJ2-5; 12 bases fit TRBD1. V was pared by 4 bases and J by 6 bases, with 6 bases of the junction left unmatched. CDR1 is SEHNR and CDR2 is FQNEAQ in the germline V gene (reference sequence). This CDR3 spans 15 amino acids. The CDR3: CASSSGTGGAKTQYF. The CDR3 nucleotides are TGTGCCAGCAGCTCAGGGACAGGGGGCGCGAAGACCCAGTACTTC. The variable domain in full, completed from reference TRBV7-9 and TRBJ2-5, reads DTGVSQNPRHKITKRGQNVTFRCDPISEHNRLYWYRQTLGQGPEFLTYFQNEAQLEKSRLLSDRFSAERPKGSFSTLEIQRTEQGDSAMYLCASSSGTGGAKTQYFGPGTRLLVL.

The chain recombines TRBV16 with TRBJ2-7, with 8 bases identical to TRBD1. The CDR3 totals 14 residues. V was clipped by 5 bases and J by 7 bases; unmatched bases: 10. CDR1 and CDR2 (germline): KGHSY, FQNENV. CDR3 nucleotides: TGTGCCAGCAGCGCGACAGGGGAGGCAGGGGAGCAGTACTTC. Translated, it gives CASSATGEAGEQYF.

V is TRBV7-3 and J is TRBJ2-2; 8 nucleotides match TRBD1. This CDR3 is 16 amino acids long. Germline trimming cut 5 bases from V and 6 bases from J; bases unmatched to any gene: 11. Germline lookup yields CDR1 SGHTA and CDR2 FQGTGA. In nucleotides, the CDR3 is TGTGCCAGCAGCCTCTTCCCGGACAGGGAGGCCGGGGAGCTGTTTTTT. Residues: CASSLFPDREAGELFF.

The chain uses TRBV18 and TRBJ2-2, with D possibly being TRBD2 (5 bases). Trimming removed 5 bases from V and 4 bases from J, with 17 bases in between. This CDR3 comprises 16 residues. CDR1 is KGHSH and CDR2 is LQKENI in the germline V gene. The DNA for the CDR3 is TGTGCCAGCTCATCCACCGGGCTCGGAGGCACCGGGGAGCTGTTTTTT. Protein product: CASSSTGLGGTGELFF.

The chain employs TRBV7-9 and TRBJ2-6; D is undetermined. CDR3 length: 15 amino acids. Germline values: CDR1 SEHNR, CDR2 FQNEAQ (reference sequence). V was clipped by 0 bases and J by 2 bases, with 5 bases between them. The CDR3 protein is CASSLASAGANVLTF. The CDR3 nucleotides read TGTGCCAGCAGCTTAGCGTCAGCTGGGGCCAACGTCCTGACTTTC.

CDR3 in amino acids: CASSESVGNQETQYF. CDR3 sequence (DNA): TGCGCCAGCAGCGAAAGTGTAGGCAACCAAGAGACCCAGTACTTC. The rearrangement links TRBV5-1 to TRBJ2-5; D is unclear. This CDR3 has 15 amino acids. CDR1 and CDR2 from the germline V gene are SGHRS and YFSETQ. Between the trimmed V and J ends, which lost 4 bases and 0 bases, there was a span of 13 bases.

CDR3 sequence: CASSQGTGGFYEQYF. The CDR3 DNA is TGTGCCAGCAGCCAAGGGACAGGGGGCTTCTACGAGCAGTACTTC. The rearrangement uses TRBV5-6 and TRBJ2-7; 12 bases line up with TRBD1. V trimming: 4 bases; J trimming: 3 bases; junction bases outside the gene matches: 5. From germline, CDR1 is SGHDT and CDR2 YYEEEE. The CDR3 has 15 amino acids.